This TCR beta chain was identified during a study of T cell responses to AZD1222 COVID-19 vaccine. Overall study findings and caveats: Reportedly, nearly half of unique spike TCRs recognized epitopes outside B.1.351/B.1.1.7 mutations. Scientists sampled the repertoires only once the peak T cell response had passed. Only six or seven AZD1222 recipients were seropositive at baseline.

This CDR3 comprises 15 residues. Losses at the gene ends were 4 bases for V and 4 bases for J; bases not matched to a gene: 6. Germline-derived CDR1 and CDR2 are MNHNY and SVGAGI (reference sequence). Only in-frame clones appear in the TCRdb table, and some are missing; sequencing was by immunoSEQ multiplex PCR. The sample consists of around 78,000 clones, more than 90% of them appearing once. Details on this clone: Its specificity is unknown.

The gene calls are TRBV6-6 and TRBJ2-7, with TRBD2 matching over 11 bases. This TCR was recovered from an adult in good health. Sample: peripheral blood, taken on day 0 of AZD1222 vaccination. The CDR3 DNA sequence: TGTGCCAGCAGTTTAACTAGCGGGAGCTCATACGAGCAGTACTTC. It is translated as CASSLTSGSSYEQYF.